Below, 10 T cell receptor beta chains from the same sample are listed, as sequenced in a study of CXCR3-negative and CXCR3-positive naive CD8 T cells. Each TRB cDNA library was prepared by 5' RACE (with UMI labels). No DNA is given; TCRdb re-called the 5' RACE reads and lists each CDR3 protein once. The table for this sample gives tens of thousands of distinct CDR3 sequences. Sequenced sample: naive CXCR3- CD8+ T cells from blood. Subset here: CD45RO-CCR7+CD27+CD95- naive CD8+ T cells lacking CXCR3 (TNR3-). The receptors stem from a human donor in good health. Some clones in this sample may be carry-over from other donors' samples.

V and J are TRBV4-2 and TRBJ2-7; TCRdb names TRBD2, which stays unverified in the absence of DNA. Germline V gives CDR1 LGHNA, CDR2 YNFKEQ. The CDR3 has 16 amino acids. CDR3 in amino acids: CASSQVASGGADEQYF.

The chain is built from TRBV6-4 and TRBJ2-7; the TCRdb call, TRBD1, lacks DNA for checking. CDR3 size: 14 residues. Germline CDR1 is MRHNA and CDR2 is SNTAGT. CDR3: CASSEGTGSYEQYF.

CDR3 sequence reads: CASSLWDSYNEQFF. This rearrangement joins TRBV27 to TRBJ2-1; the TCRdb call, TRBD1, lacks DNA for checking. The CDR3 is 14 residues long. Germline CDR1 is MNHEY and CDR2 is SMNVEV (reference sequence).

The chain links TRBV13 to TRBJ2-7. The CDR3 covers 12 residues. The germline gives CDR1 PRHDT, CDR2 FYEKMQ (reference sequence). The chain's CDR3 is CASSPAGYEQYF. Full variable domain (missing parts from reference TRBV13 and TRBJ2-7): AAGVIQSPRHLIKEKRETATLKCYPIPRHDTVYWYQQGPGQDPQFLISFYEKMQSDKGSIPDRFSAQQFSDYHSELNMSSLELGDSALYFCASSPAGYEQYFGPGTRLTVT.

The chain couples TRBV7-8 to TRBJ2-2; TCRdb's D gene call, TRBD2, goes unchecked for lack of DNA. CDR3 length: 15 residues. In germline, CDR1 is SGHVS, CDR2 FQNEAQ. This CDR3 is CASSLEPGLRLELFF.

The genes are TRBV2 and TRBJ2-3; TCRdb's D gene call, TRBD2, goes unchecked for lack of DNA. The CDR3 contains 14 residues. Germline CDR1 reads SNHLY; CDR2 reads FYNNEI. CDR3 region: CASSGGAPPDTQYF.

This chain joins TRBV28 and TRBJ2-5; TCRdb's D call, TRBD1, is unchecked because there is no DNA. Germline loops: CDR1 MDHEN, CDR2 SYDVKM. The CDR3 totals 13 residues. CDR3 in amino acids: CASSPDRGRTQYF.

The chain joins TRBV5-1 to TRBJ2-1. The germline gives CDR1 SGHRS, CDR2 YFSETQ. There are 17 residues in the CDR3. This CDR3 reads CASSSRATTYSYNEQFF.

V gene TRBV12-3 or TRBV12-4 combines with J gene TRBJ2-1; the D call of TRBD1 rests on TCRdb alone, since no DNA is present to check it. The CDR3 is 19 amino acids. The CDR3 reads CASTLVDRGGGRFDNEQFF.

V and J are TRBV4-1 and TRBJ1-1; the TCRdb call, TRBD1, lacks DNA for checking. In germline, CDR1 is MGHRA, CDR2 YSYEKL. The CDR3 consists of 17 residues. The CDR3 is CASSPTGTHNPNTEAFF.